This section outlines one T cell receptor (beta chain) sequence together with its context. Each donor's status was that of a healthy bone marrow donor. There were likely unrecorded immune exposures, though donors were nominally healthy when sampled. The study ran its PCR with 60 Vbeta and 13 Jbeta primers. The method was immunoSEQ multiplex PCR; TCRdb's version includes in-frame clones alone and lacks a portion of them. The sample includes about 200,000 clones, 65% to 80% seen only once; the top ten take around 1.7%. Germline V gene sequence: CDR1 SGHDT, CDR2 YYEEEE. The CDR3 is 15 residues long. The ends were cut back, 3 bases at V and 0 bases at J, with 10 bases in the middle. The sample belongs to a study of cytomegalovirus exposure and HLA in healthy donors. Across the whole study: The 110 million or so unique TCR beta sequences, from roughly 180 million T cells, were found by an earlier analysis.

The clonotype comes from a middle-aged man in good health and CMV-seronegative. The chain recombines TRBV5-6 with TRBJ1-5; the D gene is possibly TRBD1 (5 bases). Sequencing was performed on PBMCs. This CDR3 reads CASSSGGYSNQPQHF. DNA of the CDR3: TGTGCCAGCAGCTCCGGGGGTTATAGCAATCAGCCCCAGCATTTT.